These 21 T cell receptor beta chains were sequenced from one sample in a study of cytotoxic CD8 clonotypes in ibrutinib-treated CLL. The data were produced by immunoSEQ multiplex PCR, yet TCRdb's version contains in-frame clones alone and is incomplete. Of tens of thousands of clones in the sample, 60% to 75% were seen once. The sample was PBMCs, taken after 12 months of ibrutinib treatment. Source of these receptors: a human donor with chronic lymphocytic leukemia.

This chain uses TRBV6-1 with TRBJ2-7; no firm D call. V shed 4 bases and J shed 3 bases, with 4 bases lying between them. Germline CDR1 MNHNS, CDR2 SASEGT. The CDR3 is 11 amino acids. The CDR3 loop reads CASSVDYEQYF. CDR3 nucleotides: TGTGCCAGCAGTGTGGACTACGAGCAGTACTTC.

The rearrangement joins TRBV7-2 to TRBJ2-7; D might be TRBD2 (5 bases). The CDR3 runs to 14 residues. V shed 6 bases and J shed 2 bases, with 14 bases lying between them. Per germline, CDR1 SGHTA and CDR2 FQGNSA. In DNA, the CDR3 is TGTGCCAGCAGACCGGGTGGGAGTACCTACGAGCAGTACTTC. This codes for CASRPGGSTYEQYF.

This clone has more than one count but fewer than ten. The rearrangement links TRBV19 to TRBJ2-3; no clear D. Germline CDR1 reads LNHDA; CDR2 reads SQIVND (reference sequence). The CDR3 loop spans 13 amino acids. V gave up 6 bases and J gave up 3 bases, with 10 bases separating them. The CDR3 bases are TGTGCCAGTAGCAGAATCCTTACAGATACGCAGTATTTT. This encodes CASSRILTDTQYF.

In its sample, this clone was seen a few times. The rearrangement uses TRBV6-5 and TRBJ2-1; D is unclear. CDR3 length: 14 amino acids. V dropped 0 bases and J dropped 4 bases, with 7 bases sitting between them. Germline values: CDR1 MNHEY, CDR2 SVGAGI. In DNA form, the CDR3 reads TGTGCCAGCAGTTACTCGGCCTTGTACAATGAGCAGTTCTTC. It yields the protein CASSYSALYNEQFF.

In this sample, this clone turned up a few times. The chain employs TRBV19 and TRBJ2-3; 7 positions match TRBD2. There are 13 residues in the CDR3. Germline V CDR1 and CDR2: LNHDA, SQIVND (reference sequence). V was pared by 5 bases and J by 7 bases, with 6 bases of the junction left unmatched. This chain's CDR3 is CASSPGRGNTQYF. Here the CDR3 DNA reads TGTGCCAGTAGTCCGGGGAGGGGAAATACGCAGTATTTT.

This clone has at least ten counts. This chain uses TRBV4-3 with TRBJ2-1; TRBD2 might be the D (6 bases). This CDR3 contains 17 residues. Trimming pared 0 bases from V and 3 bases from J, leaving 15 bases between. Germline-derived CDR1 and CDR2 are LGHNA and YSLEER. CDR3 nucleotide sequence: TGCGCCAGCAGCCAAGATCAAGGTCTAGCGTTCTACAATGAGCAGTTCTTC. Its translation is CASSQDQGLAFYNEQFF.

V is TRBV6-5 and J is TRBJ2-5; TRBD2 agrees at 7 bases. CDR1 and CDR2 from the germline V gene are MNHEY and SVGAGI. The CDR3 contains 14 residues. V lost 0 bases to trimming and J lost 5 bases; unmatched junction nucleotides: 3. CDR3 in amino acids: CASSYSMGGETQYF. CDR3 bases: TGTGCCAGCAGTTACTCGATGGGGGGGGAGACCCAGTACTTC.

V and J are TRBV30 and TRBJ2-7; D remains ambiguous. CDR1 is GTSNPN and CDR2 is SVGIG in the germline V gene (reference sequence). The CDR3 extends over 13 amino acids. The germline V and J ends were trimmed by 2 bases and 5 bases, with 13 bases remaining between them. Written as DNA, the CDR3 is TGTGCCTGGAGTCCCCCCGTAGGGCACGAGCAGTACTTC. This codes for CAWSPPVGHEQYF.

This clone was detected a few times. The V gene is TRBV5-1, the J gene TRBJ1-3; D unresolved. CDR1 and CDR2 from the germline V gene are SGHRS and YFSETQ. The V and J ends lost 0 bases and 7 bases respectively, with 14 bases between them. This CDR3 is built from 15 residues. CDR3 coding DNA: TGCGCCAGCAGCTTGGATGGGGTAGTCGAGAACACCATATATTTT. Translating it yields CASSLDGVVENTIYF. Full variable domain (missing parts from reference TRBV5-1 and TRBJ1-3): KAGVTQTPRYLIKTRGQQVTLSCSPISGHRSVSWYQQTPGQGLQFLFEYFSETQRNKGNFPGRFSGRQFSNSRSEMNVSTLELGDSALYLCASSLDGVVENTIYFGEGSWLTVV.

The chain has TRBV5-1 and TRBJ2-1, with TRBD2 matching over 11 bases. This CDR3 region has 15 residues. Per the germline V gene, CDR1 is SGHRS and CDR2 is YFSETQ. J was trimmed by 4 bases and V by 0 bases; bases with no gene match: 0. Here the CDR3 DNA reads TGCGCCAGCAGCTTGGGGACTAGCGGGTACAATGAGCAGTTCTTC. As protein: CASSLGTSGYNEQFF.

The chain combines TRBV18 with TRBJ2-1; tentative D call: TRBD2 (7 bases). Germline-derived CDR1 and CDR2 are KGHSH and LQKENI. V dropped 11 bases and J dropped 7 bases, with 21 bases sitting between them. The CDR3 consists of 14 residues. CDR3 loop: CASQGRETRNEQFF. DNA for the CDR3: TGTGCCTCTCAGGGGCGGGAGACGAGAAATGAGCAGTTCTTC.

The V gene is TRBV30, the J gene TRBJ1-5, with D uncertain. Trimming cost V 1 base and J 0 bases, with 7 bases left between them. Germline CDR1 GTSNPN, CDR2 SVGIG (reference sequence). CDR3 size: 14 residues. CDR3 nucleotides: TGTGCCTGGAGTGAAGGGAATAGCAATCAGCCCCAGCATTTT. This codes for CAWSEGNSNQPQHF.

V and J are TRBV19 and TRBJ1-2, with TRBD1 as a possible D gene (5 bases). V shed 3 bases and J shed 4 bases, with 12 bases lying between them. Germline CDR1 LNHDA, CDR2 SQIVND (reference sequence). This CDR3 is 14 amino acids long. The CDR3 coding sequence is TGTGCCAGTAGTATGGGGGACGACTCCTATGGCTACACCTTC. Protein sequence: CASSMGDDSYGYTF.

The chain employs TRBV10-2 and TRBJ2-5; 10 bases are shared with TRBD1. CDR1 is WSHSY, CDR2 SAAADI, per germline. The CDR3 spans 17 residues. Trimming cost V 6 bases and J 5 bases; bases outside gene matches: 15. The CDR3 DNA reads TGCGCCAGCAGAGACTCCTCCGGGACAGGGGTCAAGGAGACCCAGTACTTC. It translates to CASRDSSGTGVKETQYF.

This chain joins TRBV11-3 and TRBJ1-5; no clear D. The germline gives CDR1 SGHNT, CDR2 YENEEA. Trimming took 1 base from V and 0 from J, leaving 10 bases between them. This CDR3 is 16 amino acids long. This chain's CDR3 is CASSLVETGSNQPQHF. As DNA, the CDR3 is TGTGCCAGCAGCTTAGTAGAGACTGGTAGCAATCAGCCCCAGCATTTT. Together with reference TRBV11-3 and TRBJ1-5, the CDR3 gives the full variable domain: EAGVVQSPRYKIIEKKQPVAFWCNPISGHNTLYWYLQNLGQGPELLIRYENEEAVDDSQLPKDRFSAERLKGVDSTLKIQPAELGDSAVYLCASSLVETGSNQPQHFGDGTRLSIL.

The CDR3 loop is CASSYSKGSEQFF. As DNA, the CDR3 is TGTGCCAGCAGTTACTCTAAGGGTAGTGAGCAGTTCTTC. The gene calls are TRBV6-5 and TRBJ2-1; D not certain. The germline V and J ends were trimmed by 0 bases and 9 bases, with 9 bases remaining between them. This CDR3 region has 13 residues. CDR1 MNHEY and CDR2 SVGAGI come from the germline V gene.

V and J are TRBV13 and TRBJ2-2; D may be TRBD2 (6 bases). Germline lookup yields CDR1 PRHDT and CDR2 FYEKMQ (reference sequence). Trimming took 2 bases from V and 6 from J, leaving 16 bases between them. The CDR3 consists of 16 residues. The CDR3 coding sequence is TGTGCCAGCAGCTTACCCGGGACTGGGTCGTCCGGGGAGCTGTTTTTT. This gives the protein CASSLPGTGSSGELFF.

J is TRBJ2-2 and V is TRBV19; 7 positions match TRBD2. V lost 7 bases, J lost 2 bases, and 4 bases stayed unmatched. Per germline, CDR1 LNHDA and CDR2 SQIVND (reference sequence). CDR3 length: 14 residues. The CDR3 DNA is TGTGCCAGTATCAAGCGGGGAAACACCGGGGAGCTGTTTTTT. It translates to CASIKRGNTGELFF.

The V call is TRBV27, the J call TRBJ2-3; D perhaps matches TRBD1 (5 bases). V was cut by 5 bases and J by 3 bases, with 15 bases left in between. Germline lookup yields CDR1 MNHEY and CDR2 SMNVEV (reference sequence). The CDR3 totals 15 residues. CDR3 bases: TGTGCCAGCAGTCCGTCGGCAGGGCTGACAGATACGCAGTATTTT. Protein sequence: CASSPSAGLTDTQYF.

The chain joins TRBV5-1 to TRBJ2-1; 12 bases are a match to TRBD2. This CDR3 comprises 16 residues. CDR1 and CDR2 from the germline V gene are SGHRS and YFSETQ. V dropped 0 bases and J dropped 9; count of bases not matched to a gene: 7. The CDR3 loop reads CASSLGLAGGPGEQFF. The CDR3 DNA is TGCGCCAGCAGCTTGGGCCTAGCGGGAGGGCCCGGTGAGCAGTTCTTC. Looking up the rest from reference TRBV5-1 and TRBJ2-1 gives the full variable domain: KAGVTQTPRYLIKTRGQQVTLSCSPISGHRSVSWYQQTPGQGLQFLFEYFSETQRNKGNFPGRFSGRQFSNSRSEMNVSTLELGDSALYLCASSLGLAGGPGEQFFGPGTRLTVL.

J is TRBJ2-7 and V is TRBV27, with a weak D call TRBD1 (5 bases). Germline V gives CDR1 MNHEY, CDR2 SMNVEV (reference sequence). V dropped 8 bases and J dropped 6 bases, with 17 bases sitting between them. The CDR3 is made up of 13 amino acids. The CDR3 here is CASGAQYVSEQYF. CDR3 sequence (DNA): TGTGCCAGCGGGGCGCAGTACGTGAGCGAGCAGTACTTC.